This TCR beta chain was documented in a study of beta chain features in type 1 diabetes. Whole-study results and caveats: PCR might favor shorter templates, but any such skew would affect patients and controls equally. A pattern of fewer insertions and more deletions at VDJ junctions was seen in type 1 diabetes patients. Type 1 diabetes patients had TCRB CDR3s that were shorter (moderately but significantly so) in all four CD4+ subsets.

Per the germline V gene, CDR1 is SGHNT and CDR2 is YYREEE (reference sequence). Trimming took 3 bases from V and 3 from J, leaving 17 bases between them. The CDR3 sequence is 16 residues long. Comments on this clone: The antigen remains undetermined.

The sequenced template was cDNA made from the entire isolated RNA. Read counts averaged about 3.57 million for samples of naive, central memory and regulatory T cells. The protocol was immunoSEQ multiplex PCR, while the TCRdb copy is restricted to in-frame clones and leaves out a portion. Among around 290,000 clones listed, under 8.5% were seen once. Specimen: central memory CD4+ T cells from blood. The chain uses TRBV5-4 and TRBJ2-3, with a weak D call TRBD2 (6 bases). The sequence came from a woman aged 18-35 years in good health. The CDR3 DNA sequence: TGTGCCAGCAGCTCGCCCGCCGGGGGTGAAACAGATACGCAGTATTTT. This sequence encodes CASSSPAGGETDTQYF.